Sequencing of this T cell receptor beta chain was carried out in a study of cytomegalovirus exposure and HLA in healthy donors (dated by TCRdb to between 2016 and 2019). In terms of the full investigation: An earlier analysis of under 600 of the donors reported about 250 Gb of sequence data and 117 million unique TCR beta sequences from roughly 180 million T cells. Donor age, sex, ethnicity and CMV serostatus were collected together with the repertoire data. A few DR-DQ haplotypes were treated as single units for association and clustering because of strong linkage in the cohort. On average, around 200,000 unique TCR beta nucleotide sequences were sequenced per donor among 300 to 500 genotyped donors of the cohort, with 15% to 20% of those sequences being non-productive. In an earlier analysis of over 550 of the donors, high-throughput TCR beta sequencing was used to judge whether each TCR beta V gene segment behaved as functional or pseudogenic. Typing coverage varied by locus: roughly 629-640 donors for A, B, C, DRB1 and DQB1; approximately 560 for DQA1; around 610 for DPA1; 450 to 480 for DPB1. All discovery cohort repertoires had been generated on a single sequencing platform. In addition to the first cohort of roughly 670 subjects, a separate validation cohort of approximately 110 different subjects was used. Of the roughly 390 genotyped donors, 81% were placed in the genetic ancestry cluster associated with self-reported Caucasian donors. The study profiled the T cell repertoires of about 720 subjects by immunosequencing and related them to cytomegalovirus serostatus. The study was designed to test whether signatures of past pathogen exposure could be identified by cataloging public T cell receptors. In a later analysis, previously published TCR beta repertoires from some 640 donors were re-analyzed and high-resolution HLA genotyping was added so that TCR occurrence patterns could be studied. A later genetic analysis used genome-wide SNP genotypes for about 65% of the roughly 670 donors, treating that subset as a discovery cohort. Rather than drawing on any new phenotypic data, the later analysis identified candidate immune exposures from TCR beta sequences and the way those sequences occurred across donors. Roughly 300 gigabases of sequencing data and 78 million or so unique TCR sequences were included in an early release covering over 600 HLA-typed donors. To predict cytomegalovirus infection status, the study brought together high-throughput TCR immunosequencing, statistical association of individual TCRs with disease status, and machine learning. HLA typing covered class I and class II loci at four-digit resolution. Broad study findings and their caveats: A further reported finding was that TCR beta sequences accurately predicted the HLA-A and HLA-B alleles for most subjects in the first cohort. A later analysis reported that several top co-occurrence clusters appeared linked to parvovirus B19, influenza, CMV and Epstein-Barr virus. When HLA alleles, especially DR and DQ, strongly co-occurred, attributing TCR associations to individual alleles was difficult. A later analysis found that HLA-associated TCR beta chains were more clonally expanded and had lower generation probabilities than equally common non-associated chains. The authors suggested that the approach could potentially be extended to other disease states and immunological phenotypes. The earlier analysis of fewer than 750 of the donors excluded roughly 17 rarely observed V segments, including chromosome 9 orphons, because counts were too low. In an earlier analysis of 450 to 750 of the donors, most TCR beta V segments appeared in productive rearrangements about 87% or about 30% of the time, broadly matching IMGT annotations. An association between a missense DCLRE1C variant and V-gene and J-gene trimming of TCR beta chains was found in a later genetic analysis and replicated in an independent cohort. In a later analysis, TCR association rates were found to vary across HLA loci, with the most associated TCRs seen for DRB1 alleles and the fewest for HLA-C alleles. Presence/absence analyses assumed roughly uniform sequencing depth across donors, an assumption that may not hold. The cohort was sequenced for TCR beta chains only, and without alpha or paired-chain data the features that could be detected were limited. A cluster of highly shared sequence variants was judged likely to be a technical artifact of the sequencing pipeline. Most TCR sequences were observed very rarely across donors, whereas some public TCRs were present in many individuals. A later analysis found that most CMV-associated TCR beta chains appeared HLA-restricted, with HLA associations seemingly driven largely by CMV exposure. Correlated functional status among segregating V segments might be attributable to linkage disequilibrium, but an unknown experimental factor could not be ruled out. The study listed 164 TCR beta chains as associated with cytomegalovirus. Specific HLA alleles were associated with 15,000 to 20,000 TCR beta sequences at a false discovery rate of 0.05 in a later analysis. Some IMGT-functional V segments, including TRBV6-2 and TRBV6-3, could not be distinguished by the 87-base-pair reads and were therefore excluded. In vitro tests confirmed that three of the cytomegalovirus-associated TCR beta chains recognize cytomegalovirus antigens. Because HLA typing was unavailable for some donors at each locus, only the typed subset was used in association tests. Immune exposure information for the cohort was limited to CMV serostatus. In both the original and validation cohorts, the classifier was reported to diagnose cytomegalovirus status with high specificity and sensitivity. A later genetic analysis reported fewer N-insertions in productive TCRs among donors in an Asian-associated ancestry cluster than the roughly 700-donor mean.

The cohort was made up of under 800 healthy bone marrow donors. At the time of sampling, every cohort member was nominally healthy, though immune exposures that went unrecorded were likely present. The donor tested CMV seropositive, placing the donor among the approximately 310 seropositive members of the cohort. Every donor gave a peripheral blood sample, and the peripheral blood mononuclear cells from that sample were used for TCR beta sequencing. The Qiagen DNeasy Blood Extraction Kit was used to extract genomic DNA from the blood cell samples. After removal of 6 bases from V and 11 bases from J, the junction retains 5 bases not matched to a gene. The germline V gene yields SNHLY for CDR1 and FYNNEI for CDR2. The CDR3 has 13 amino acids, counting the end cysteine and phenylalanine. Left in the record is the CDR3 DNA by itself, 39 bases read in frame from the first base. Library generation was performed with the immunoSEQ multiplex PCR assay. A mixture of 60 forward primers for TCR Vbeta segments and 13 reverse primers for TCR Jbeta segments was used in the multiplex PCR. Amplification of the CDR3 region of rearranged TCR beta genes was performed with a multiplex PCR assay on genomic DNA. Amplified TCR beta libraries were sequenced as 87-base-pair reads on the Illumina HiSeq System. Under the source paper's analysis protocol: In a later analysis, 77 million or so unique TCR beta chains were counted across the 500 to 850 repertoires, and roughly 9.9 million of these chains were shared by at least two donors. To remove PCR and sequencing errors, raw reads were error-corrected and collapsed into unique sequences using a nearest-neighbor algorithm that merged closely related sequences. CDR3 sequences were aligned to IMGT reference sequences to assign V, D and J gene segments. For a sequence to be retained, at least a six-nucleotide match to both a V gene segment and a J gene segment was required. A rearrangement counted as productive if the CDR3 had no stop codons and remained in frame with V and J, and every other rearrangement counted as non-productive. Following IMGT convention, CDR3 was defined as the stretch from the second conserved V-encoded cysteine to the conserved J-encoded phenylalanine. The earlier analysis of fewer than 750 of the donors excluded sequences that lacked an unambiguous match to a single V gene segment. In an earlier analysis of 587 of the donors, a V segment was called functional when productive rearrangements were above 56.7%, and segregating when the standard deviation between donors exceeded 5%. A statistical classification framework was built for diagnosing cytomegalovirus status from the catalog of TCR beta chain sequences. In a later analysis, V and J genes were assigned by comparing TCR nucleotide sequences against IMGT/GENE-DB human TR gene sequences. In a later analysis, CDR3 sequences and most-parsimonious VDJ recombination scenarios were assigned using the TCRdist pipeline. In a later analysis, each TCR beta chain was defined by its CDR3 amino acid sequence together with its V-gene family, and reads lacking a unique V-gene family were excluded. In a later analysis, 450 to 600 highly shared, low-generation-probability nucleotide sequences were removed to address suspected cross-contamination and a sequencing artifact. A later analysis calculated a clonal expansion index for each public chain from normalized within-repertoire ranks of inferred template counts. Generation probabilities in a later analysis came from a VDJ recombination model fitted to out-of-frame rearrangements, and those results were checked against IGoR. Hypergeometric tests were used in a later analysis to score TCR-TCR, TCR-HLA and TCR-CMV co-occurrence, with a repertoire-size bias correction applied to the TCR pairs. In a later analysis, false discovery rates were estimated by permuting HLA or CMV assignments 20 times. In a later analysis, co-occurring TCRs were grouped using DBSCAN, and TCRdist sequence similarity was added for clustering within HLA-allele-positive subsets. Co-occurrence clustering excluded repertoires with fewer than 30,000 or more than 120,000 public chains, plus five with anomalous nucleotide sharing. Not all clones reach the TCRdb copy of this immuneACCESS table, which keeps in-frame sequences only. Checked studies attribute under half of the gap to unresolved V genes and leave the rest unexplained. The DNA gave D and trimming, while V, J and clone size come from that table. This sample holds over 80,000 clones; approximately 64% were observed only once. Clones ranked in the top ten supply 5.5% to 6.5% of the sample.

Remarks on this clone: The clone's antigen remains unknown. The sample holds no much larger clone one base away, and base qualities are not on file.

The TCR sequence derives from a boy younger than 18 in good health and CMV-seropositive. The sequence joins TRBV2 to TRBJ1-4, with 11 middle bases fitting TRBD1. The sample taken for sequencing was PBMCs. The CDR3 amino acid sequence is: CASSRTGGGKLFF. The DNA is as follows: TGTGCCAGCAGCAGGACAGGGGGCGGGAAACTGTTTTTT.